Shown below are 8 T cell receptor beta chains from a single sample sequenced in a study of blood T cell repertoires in COVID-19 (dated by TCRdb to 2020 to 2021). The protocol used for the library was the immunoSEQ multiplex PCR assay. This immuneACCESS table, as held by TCRdb, lists in-frame sequences with V and J called but not all clones. Of the missing ones, under half trace to an unresolved V gene in checked studies; the others have no known cause. The sample table shows some 140,000 clones, and 65% to 90% are seen once. 9% to 13% of the sample is held by the ten biggest clonotypes. Sequencing was performed on peripheral blood. The origin of the receptors is a woman aged 55-69 years with COVID-19, enrolled during active disease.

The rearrangement uses TRBV12-3 or TRBV12-4 and TRBJ1-1; a weak D match, TRBD1 (5 bases). V was pared by 7 bases and J by 1 base, with 10 bases between. The CDR3 contains 13 residues. DNA of the CDR3: TGTGCCAGCACCCACAGGTCGAACACTGAAGCTTTCTTT. Amino acids: CASTHRSNTEAFF.

The CDR3 here is CASGSWEDGYTF. The CDR3 bases are TGTGCTAGTGGTTCTTGGGAGGATGGCTACACCTTC. J is TRBJ1-2 and V is TRBV12-5, with D uncertain. This CDR3 has 12 amino acids. CDR1 LGHNT and CDR2 FRNRAP come from the germline V gene. The V end lost 4 bases, the J end lost 6 bases, and 9 bases lay between the germline ends.

The CDR3 sequence is CASSERTLAPYNEQFF. DNA for the CDR3: TGTGCCAGCAGTGAAAGGACACTAGCTCCTTACAATGAGCAGTTCTTC. The V gene is TRBV2, the J gene TRBJ2-1; tentatively, D is TRBD2 (6 bases). The CDR3 extends over 16 amino acids. V lost 2 bases and J 4 bases, leaving 15 bases between the germline ends. Germline V gene data show CDR1 as SNHLY and CDR2 as FYNNEI.

The V gene is TRBV5-1, the J gene TRBJ1-1; D might be TRBD1 (6 bases). Trimming cost V 0 bases and J 2 bases, with 11 bases left between them. The CDR3 length is 15 residues. CDR1 and CDR2 from the germline V gene are SGHRS and YFSETQ. The CDR3 coding sequence is TGCGCCAGCAGCTTGGTAGGGGGTTCCAACACTGAAGCTTTCTTT. Its protein product is CASSLVGGSNTEAFF. Based on the CDR3 plus reference TRBV5-1 and TRBJ1-1, the full variable domain is KAGVTQTPRYLIKTRGQQVTLSCSPISGHRSVSWYQQTPGQGLQFLFEYFSETQRNKGNFPGRFSGRQFSNSRSEMNVSTLELGDSALYLCASSLVGGSNTEAFFGQGTRLTVV.

V and J are TRBV7-8 and TRBJ2-7; a possible D gene is TRBD2 (6 bases). The CDR3 extends over 14 amino acids. CDR1 is SGHVS, CDR2 FQNEAQ, per germline. The ends were cut back, 5 bases at V and 7 bases at J, with 18 bases in the middle. The DNA for the CDR3 is TGTGCCAGCAGCCGTTCTAGCGTTCTAGGAGAGCAGTACTTC. This encodes CASSRSSVLGEQYF.

This chain links TRBV24-1 with TRBJ2-1, with a tentative D call TRBD2 (5 bases). The CDR3 is 16 amino acids. The ends were cut back, 6 bases at V and 4 bases at J, with 18 bases in the middle. CDR1 and CDR2 (germline): KGHDR, SFDVKD. CDR3 loop: CATSTTGISFYNEQFF. CDR3 in DNA: TGTGCCACCAGTACCACCGGGATTAGCTTTTACAATGAGCAGTTCTTC.

This clone was seen only once. The chain joins TRBV29-1 to TRBJ1-1; TRBD1 is a possible D gene (6 bases). The CDR3 runs 14 residues. The V end was cut by 7 bases, the J end by 0 bases, with 15 bases between. CDR1 and CDR2 (germline): SQVTM, ANQGSEA. CDR3 in amino acids: CSARTANMNTEAFF. The CDR3 DNA reads TGCAGCGCCCGGACAGCGAACATGAACACTGAAGCTTTCTTT. Based on the CDR3 plus reference TRBV29-1 and TRBJ1-1, the full variable domain is SAVISQKPSRDICQRGTSLTIQCQVDSQVTMMFWYRQQPGQSLTLIATANQGSEATYESGFVIDKFPISRPNLTFSTLTVSNMSPEDSSIYLCSARTANMNTEAFFGQGTRLTVV.

A few counts support this clone. The chain carries TRBV7-8 and TRBJ1-2; tentatively, D is TRBD1 (5 bases). Trimming removed 5 bases from V and 3 bases from J, with 16 bases in between. This CDR3 spans 15 amino acids. Germline lookup yields CDR1 SGHVS and CDR2 FQNEAQ. CDR3 sequence reads: CASSPKETGYYGYTF. In nucleotides, the CDR3 is TGTGCCAGCAGCCCGAAAGAAACAGGATACTATGGCTACACCTTC. The full variable domain, its missing parts supplied by reference TRBV7-8 and TRBJ1-2, is GAGVSQSPRYKVAKRGQDVALRCDPISGHVSLFWYQQALGQGPEFLTYFQNEAQLDKSGLPSDRFFAERPEGSVSTLKIQRTQQEDSAVYLCASSPKETGYYGYTFGSGTRLTVV.